Listed here is a single T cell receptor beta chain. The source of the sample is a study of blood T cell repertoires in COVID-19. Overall study: The United States, Italy and Spain supplied acute and convalescent COVID-19 samples.

Participants reported their clinical history, and cohort assignment relied on those reports. Losses at the gene ends were 1 base for V and 3 bases for J; bases not matched to a gene: 5. This CDR3 is 15 amino acids long. The V gene's germline CDR1 is LNHNV and CDR2 YYDKDF (reference sequence). Authors' analysis steps: Using reference gene primer amplification, nucleated cell counts were estimated. The repertoire was sequenced with immunoSEQ multiplex PCR; TCRdb's copy has only in-frame clones and lacks some. D and trimming were read from the DNA, whereas the V and J calls and clone size are those reported in that table. Of 220,000 or so clones listed, 90% are singletons.

The clonotype was recovered from a man aged 25 to 40 who had been exposed to COVID-19. The gene calls are TRBV15 and TRBJ1-2; TRBD1 agrees at 7 bases. Sequences were obtained from PBMCs or T cells enriched from blood (not recorded which). CDR3 bases: TGTGCCACCAGCAGAGGCCAGGGGGTCGACTATGGCTACACCTTC. Encoded protein: CATSRGQGVDYGYTF. Drawing the rest from reference TRBV15 and TRBJ1-2, the complete variable domain is DAMVIQNPRYQVTQFGKPVTLSCSQTLNHNVMYWYQQKSSQAPKLLFHYYDKDFNNEADTPDNFQSRRPNTSFCFLDIRSPGLGDTAMYLCATSRGQGVDYGYTFGSGTRLTVV.